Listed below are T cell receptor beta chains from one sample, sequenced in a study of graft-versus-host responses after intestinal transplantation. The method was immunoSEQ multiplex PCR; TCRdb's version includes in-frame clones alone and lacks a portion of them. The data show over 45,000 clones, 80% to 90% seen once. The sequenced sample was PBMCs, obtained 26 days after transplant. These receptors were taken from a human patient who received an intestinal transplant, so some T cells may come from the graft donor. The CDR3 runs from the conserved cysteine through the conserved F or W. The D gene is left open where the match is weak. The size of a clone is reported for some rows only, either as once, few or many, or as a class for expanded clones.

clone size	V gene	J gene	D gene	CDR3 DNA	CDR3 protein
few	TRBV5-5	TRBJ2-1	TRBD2	TGTGCCAGCAGCGAGGCACTAGCGGGGGAGCGGGTGGGGAATGAGCAGTTCTTC	CASSEALAGERVGNEQFF
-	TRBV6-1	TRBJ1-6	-	TGTGCCAGTAAGCTGGTAAATGGTTCACCCCTCCACTTT	CASKLVNGSPLHF
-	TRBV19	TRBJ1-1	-	TGTGCCAGTAGTATACGTTCAGGCATGAACACTGAAGCTTTCTTT	CASSIRSGMNTEAFF
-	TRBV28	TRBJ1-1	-	TGTGCCAGCAGTCAAATGTCCGGACTTTTTGAAGCTTTCTTT	CASSQMSGLFEAFF
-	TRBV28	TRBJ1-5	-	TGTGCCAGCAGCCCGCGGGAGGTTAGCAATCAGCCCCAGCATTTT	CASSPREVSNQPQHF
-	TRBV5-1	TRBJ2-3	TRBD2	TGCGCCAGCAGCTCGAGACGTAGCGGGGGGGCGGTAGATACGCAGTATTTT	CASSSRRSGGAVDTQYF
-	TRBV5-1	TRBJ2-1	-	TGCGCCAGCAGCTTGGCCGGCGGCGCTAGCTCCTACAATGAGCAGTTCTTC	CASSLAGGASSYNEQFF
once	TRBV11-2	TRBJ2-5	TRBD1	TGTGCCAGCAGCTTAGTAAGGGACAGGGTCCAAGAGACCCAGTACTTC	CASSLVRDRVQETQYF
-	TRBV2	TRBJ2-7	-	TGTGCCAGCAGCGGCGGCCCTACCCCCTACGAGCAGTACTTC	CASSGGPTPYEQYF
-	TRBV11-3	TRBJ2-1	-	TGTGCCAGCAGCTCCGGGGGGCGCATAGATGCTGAGCAGTTCTTC	CASSSGGRIDAEQFF
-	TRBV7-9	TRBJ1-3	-	TGTGCCAGCAGCTTTGCAGGGGTTGGAAACACCATATATTTT	CASSFAGVGNTIYF
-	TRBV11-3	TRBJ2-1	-	TGTGCCAGCAGCTTAAGGTTTGAGGGTGGCAATGAGCAGTTCTTC	CASSLRFEGGNEQFF
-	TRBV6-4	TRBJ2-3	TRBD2	TGTGCCAGCAGTGACAGCGGGGGATCAGATACGCAGTATTTT	CASSDSGGSDTQYF
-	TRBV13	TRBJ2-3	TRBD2	TGTGCCAGCAGCTTAGTACTAGCGGGAGTTTCCCCAGATACGCAGTATTTT	CASSLVLAGVSPDTQYF
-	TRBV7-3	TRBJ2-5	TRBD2	TGTGCCAGCAGCAAGTACGGGACTAGCGGCCAAGAGACCCAGTACTTC	CASSKYGTSGQETQYF
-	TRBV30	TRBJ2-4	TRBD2	TGTGCCTGGAGTGGGACTAGCGGGTATACCCGAGCCAAAAACATTCAGTACTTC	CAWSGTSGYTRAKNIQYF
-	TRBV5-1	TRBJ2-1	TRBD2	TGCGCCAGCAGCGTAGTACCGGGACTAGCGGGAGAAGGCCGGTTCTTC	CASSVVPGLAGEGRFF
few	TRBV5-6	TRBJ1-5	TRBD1	TGTGCCAGCAGCTTGGGACAGGGGGCAAATCAGCCCCAGCATTTT	CASSLGQGANQPQHF
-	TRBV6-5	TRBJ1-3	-	TGTGCCACCGGGGTCTCTGGAAACACCATATATTTT	CATGVSGNTIYF
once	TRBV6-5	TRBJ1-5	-	TGTGCCAGCGGCTATCAGCCCCAGCATTTT	CASGYQPQHF
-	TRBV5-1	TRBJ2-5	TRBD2	TGCGCCAGCAGCCCGGGACTAGCGGGGGGACAAGAGACCCAGTACTTC	CASSPGLAGGQETQYF
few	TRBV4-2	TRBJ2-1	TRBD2	TGTGCCAGCAGCCCTCCGGCGGGAGACAGTAGTGAGCAGTTCTTC	CASSPPAGDSSEQFF
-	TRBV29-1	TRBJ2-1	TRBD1	TGCAGCGTCCCGGGACAGAATCTTAATGAGCAGTTCTTC	CSVPGQNLNEQFF
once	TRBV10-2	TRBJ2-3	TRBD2	TGCGCCAGCAGACAGGGACTAGCGGGGGGGGATACGCAGTATTTT	CASRQGLAGGDTQYF
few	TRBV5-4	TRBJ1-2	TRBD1	TGTGCCAGCAGCTTGGAGGGGGCGAGCTATGGCTACACCTTC	CASSLEGASYGYTF
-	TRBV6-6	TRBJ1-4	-	TGTGCCAGCAGTGCTGATCCAGGGGCCATTAATGAAAAACTGTTTTTT	CASSADPGAINEKLFF
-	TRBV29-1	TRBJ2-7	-	TGCAGCGTTGTAGAGGGCACCTACGAGCAGTACTTC	CSVVEGTYEQYF
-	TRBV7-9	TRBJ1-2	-	TGTGCCAGCAGTCAGAGCGGGACTCTCTATGGCTACACCTTC	CASSQSGTLYGYTF
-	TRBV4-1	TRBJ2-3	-	TGCGCCAGCAGCCAAGATTTGGGGGCAGGTGATACGCAGTATTTT	CASSQDLGAGDTQYF
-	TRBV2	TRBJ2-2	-	TGTGCCAGCAGGAGGACTGTCGGGGAGCTGTTTTTT	CASRRTVGELFF
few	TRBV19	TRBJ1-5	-	TGTGCCAGCGGTTCTAATCAGCCCCAGCATTTT	CASGSNQPQHF
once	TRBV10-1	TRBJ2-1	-	TGCGCCAGCAGTGAGGATGGGGGGAATGAGCAGTTCTTC	CASSEDGGNEQFF
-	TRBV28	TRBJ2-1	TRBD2	TGTGCCAGCACCGCTAGCGGTTACAATGAGCAGTTCTTC	CASTASGYNEQFF
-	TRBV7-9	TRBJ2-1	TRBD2	TGTGCCAGCAGCTCGCAGATACTAGCGGGGGCCGCGGATGAGCAGTTCTTC	CASSSQILAGAADEQFF
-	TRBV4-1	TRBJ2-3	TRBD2	TGCGCCAGCAGCCAACTTAGCGGGAGAGGAGATACGCAGTATTTT	CASSQLSGRGDTQYF
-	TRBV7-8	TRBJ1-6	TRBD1	TGTGCCAGCAGCTTAGCGCGGACAGGGATTTCACCCCTCCACTTT	CASSLARTGISPLHF
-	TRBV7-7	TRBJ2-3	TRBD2	TGTGCTAGCAGCTTAACAGCGGGGGGGCCCGATACGCAGTATTTT	CASSLTAGGPDTQYF
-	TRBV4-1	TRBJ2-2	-	TGCGCCAGCAGCCAATGGAGCGGAGACGCGAACACCGGGGAGCTGTTTTTT	CASSQWSGDANTGELFF
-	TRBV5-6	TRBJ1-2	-	TGTGCCAGCGCTGCGACCGGGGATCACTATGGCTACACCTTC	CASAATGDHYGYTF
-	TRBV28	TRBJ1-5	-	TGTGCCAGCAGATCACTGCAGGGGCAGCCCCAGCATTTT	CASRSLQGQPQHF
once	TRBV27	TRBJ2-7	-	TGTGCCAGCAGTTTAAGCGCTTTAAGCGGCCAAGCCTACGAGCAGTACTTC	CASSLSALSGQAYEQYF
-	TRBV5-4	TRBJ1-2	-	TGTGCCAGCAGCTTGATGGCAGCTAACTATGGCTACACCTTC	CASSLMAANYGYTF
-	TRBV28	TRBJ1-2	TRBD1	TGTGCCAGCAGAGACAGGGGGGACTATGGCTACACCTTC	CASRDRGDYGYTF
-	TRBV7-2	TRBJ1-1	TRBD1	TGTGCCAGCAGCACGGACAGGCTGAACACTGAAGCTTTCTTT	CASSTDRLNTEAFF
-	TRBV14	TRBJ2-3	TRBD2	TGTGCCAGCAGCCGTAGCGGGAGCACAGATACGCAGTATTTT	CASSRSGSTDTQYF
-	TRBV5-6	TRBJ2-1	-	TGTGCCAGCAGCACGTGGACACTCTACAATGAGCAGTTCTTC	CASSTWTLYNEQFF
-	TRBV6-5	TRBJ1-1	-	TGTGCCAGCAGTTCCCCACAGGCCAACACTGAAGCTTTCTTT	CASSSPQANTEAFF